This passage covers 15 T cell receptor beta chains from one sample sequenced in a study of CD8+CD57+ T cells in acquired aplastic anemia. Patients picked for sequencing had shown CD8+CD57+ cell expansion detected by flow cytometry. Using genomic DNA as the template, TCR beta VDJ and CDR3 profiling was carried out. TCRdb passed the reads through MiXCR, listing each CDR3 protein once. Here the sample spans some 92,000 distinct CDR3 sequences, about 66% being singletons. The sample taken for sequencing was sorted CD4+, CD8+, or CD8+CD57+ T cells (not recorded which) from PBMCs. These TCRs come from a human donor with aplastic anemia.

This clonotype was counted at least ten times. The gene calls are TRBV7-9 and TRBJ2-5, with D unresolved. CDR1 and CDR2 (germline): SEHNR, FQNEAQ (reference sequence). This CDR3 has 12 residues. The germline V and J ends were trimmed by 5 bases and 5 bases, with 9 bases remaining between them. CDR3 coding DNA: TGTGCCAGCAGCAACTATCCGGAGACCCAGTACTTC. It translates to CASSNYPETQYF.

The CDR3 DNA reads as TGCAGTGCTACTCCGAGAGGTCGCACAGATACGCAGTATTTT. Its protein is CSATPRGRTDTQYF. V gene TRBV20-1 combines with J gene TRBJ2-3, with D unclear. The V gene lost 4 bases and the J gene lost 1 base, with 12 bases spanning the gap. The CDR3 runs 14 residues. Germline-derived CDR1 and CDR2 are DFQATT and SNEGSKA (reference sequence).

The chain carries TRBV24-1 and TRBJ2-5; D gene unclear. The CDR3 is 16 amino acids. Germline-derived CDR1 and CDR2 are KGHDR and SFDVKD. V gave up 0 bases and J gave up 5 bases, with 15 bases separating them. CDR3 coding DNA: TGTGCCACCAGTGATTTGCCGAGGACCCCTGGGGAGACCCAGTACTTC. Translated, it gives CATSDLPRTPGETQYF.

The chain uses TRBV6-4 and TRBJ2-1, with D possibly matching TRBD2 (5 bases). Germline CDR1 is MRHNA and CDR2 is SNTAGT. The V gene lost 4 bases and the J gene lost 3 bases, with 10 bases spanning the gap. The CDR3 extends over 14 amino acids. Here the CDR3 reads CASSVWTGYNEQFF. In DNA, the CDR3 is TGTGCCAGCAGTGTATGGACTGGCTACAATGAGCAGTTCTTC.

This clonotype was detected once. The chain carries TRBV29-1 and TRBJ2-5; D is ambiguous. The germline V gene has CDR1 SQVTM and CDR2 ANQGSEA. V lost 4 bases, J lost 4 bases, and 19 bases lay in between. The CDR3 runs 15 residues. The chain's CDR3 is CSVVKVPGFGETQYF. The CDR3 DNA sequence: TGCAGCGTTGTTAAGGTCCCCGGTTTTGGAGAGACCCAGTACTTC.

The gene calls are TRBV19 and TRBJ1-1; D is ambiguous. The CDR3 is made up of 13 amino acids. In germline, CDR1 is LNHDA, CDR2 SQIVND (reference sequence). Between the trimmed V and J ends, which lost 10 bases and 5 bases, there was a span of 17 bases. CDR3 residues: CATIRAGRTEAFF. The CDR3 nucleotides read TGTGCCACGATCCGAGCGGGGAGAACTGAAGCTTTCTTT.

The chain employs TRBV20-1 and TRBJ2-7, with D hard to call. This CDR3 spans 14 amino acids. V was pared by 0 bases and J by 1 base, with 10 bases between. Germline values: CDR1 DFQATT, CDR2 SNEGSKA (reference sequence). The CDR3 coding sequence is TGCAGTGCTAGAGATACGAAGGAGTCCTACGAGCAGTACTTC. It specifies CSARDTKESYEQYF.

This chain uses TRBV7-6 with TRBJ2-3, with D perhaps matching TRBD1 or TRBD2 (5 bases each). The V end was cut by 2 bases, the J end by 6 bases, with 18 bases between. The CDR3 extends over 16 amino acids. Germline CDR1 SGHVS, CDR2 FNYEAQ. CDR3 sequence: CASSLKATRGVDTQYF. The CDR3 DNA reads TGTGCCAGCAGCTTAAAGGCTACCCGAGGGGTGGATACGCAGTATTTT.

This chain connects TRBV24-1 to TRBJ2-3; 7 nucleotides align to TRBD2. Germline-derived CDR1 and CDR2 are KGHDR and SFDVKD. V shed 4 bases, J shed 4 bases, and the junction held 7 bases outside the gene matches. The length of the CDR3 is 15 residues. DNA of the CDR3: TGTGCCACCAGTGACCCGCGGGGGTCCGCAGATACGCAGTATTTT. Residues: CATSDPRGSADTQYF.

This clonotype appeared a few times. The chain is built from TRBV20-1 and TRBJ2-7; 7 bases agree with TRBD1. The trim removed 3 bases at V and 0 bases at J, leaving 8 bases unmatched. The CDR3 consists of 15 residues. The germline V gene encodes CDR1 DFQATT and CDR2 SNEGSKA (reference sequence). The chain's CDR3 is CSARGRGSSSYEQYF. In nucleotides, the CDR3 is TGCAGTGCTAGGGGCAGGGGGTCTAGCTCCTACGAGCAGTACTTC.

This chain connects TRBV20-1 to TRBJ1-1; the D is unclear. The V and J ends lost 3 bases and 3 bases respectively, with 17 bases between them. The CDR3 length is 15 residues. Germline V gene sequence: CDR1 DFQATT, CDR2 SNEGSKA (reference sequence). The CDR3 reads CSASSGSFWDTEAFF. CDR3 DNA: TGCAGTGCTAGCTCCGGGTCATTCTGGGACACTGAAGCTTTCTTT.

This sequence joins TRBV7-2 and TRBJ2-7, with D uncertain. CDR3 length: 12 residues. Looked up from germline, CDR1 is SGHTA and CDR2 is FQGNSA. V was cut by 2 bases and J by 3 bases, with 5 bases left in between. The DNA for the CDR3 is TGTGCCAGCAGCTTACAGAGCTACGAGCAGTACTTC. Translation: CASSLQSYEQYF.

CDR3 residues: CASSVGQGTSYEQYF. The CDR3 DNA is TGTGCCAGCAGCGTAGGTCAGGGGACTTCCTACGAGCAGTACTTC. The rearrangement uses TRBV9 and TRBJ2-7; D may correspond to TRBD1 or TRBD2 (6 bases each). V lost 0 bases and J 1 base, leaving 11 bases between the germline ends. The CDR3 sequence is 15 residues long. CDR1 is SGDLS and CDR2 is YYNGEE in the germline V gene.

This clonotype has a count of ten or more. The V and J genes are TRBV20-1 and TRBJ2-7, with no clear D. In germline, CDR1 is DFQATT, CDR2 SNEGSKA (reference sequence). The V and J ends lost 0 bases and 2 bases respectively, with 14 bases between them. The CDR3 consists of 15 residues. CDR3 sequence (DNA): TGCAGTGCTAGAGATCAGGAAGGGAACACCTACGAGCAGTACTTC. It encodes CSARDQEGNTYEQYF.

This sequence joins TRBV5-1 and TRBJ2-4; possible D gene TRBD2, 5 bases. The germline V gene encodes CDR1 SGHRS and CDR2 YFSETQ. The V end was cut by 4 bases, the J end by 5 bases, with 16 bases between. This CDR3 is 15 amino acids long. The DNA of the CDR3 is TGCGCCAGCAGCCTCCCAGGCGGGTCCCAAAACATTCAGTACTTC. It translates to CASSLPGGSQNIQYF.